Below are 2 T cell receptor beta chains sequenced from a single sample in a study of blood T cell repertoires in COVID-19. The assay was immunoSEQ multiplex PCR, and TCRdb's table has in-frame clones only and misses some. The table includes around 400,000 clones, just over 90% detected once. Sequenced sample: PBMCs or T cells enriched from blood (not recorded which). The origin of the receptors is a woman between 40 and 55 years old who had been exposed to COVID-19.

V usage is TRBV7-2 and J usage is TRBJ1-1; no reliable D call. Trimming pared 4 bases from V and 9 bases from J, leaving 21 bases between. Per the germline V gene, CDR1 is SGHTA and CDR2 is FQGNSA. The CDR3 is made up of 15 amino acids. The CDR3 sequence is CASSSPGKSNLKAFF. The CDR3 DNA reads TGTGCCAGCAGCTCCCCGGGTAAATCTAATCTTAAAGCTTTCTTT.

The chain links TRBV2 to TRBJ2-5; tentatively, D is TRBD1 (6 bases). Germline loops: CDR1 SNHLY, CDR2 FYNNEI. The CDR3 is 13 amino acids. V lost 4 bases and J 1 base, leaving 7 bases between the germline ends. CDR3 sequence: CASSGTAQETQYF. Here the CDR3 DNA reads TGTGCCAGCAGTGGGACAGCCCAAGAGACCCAGTACTTC.